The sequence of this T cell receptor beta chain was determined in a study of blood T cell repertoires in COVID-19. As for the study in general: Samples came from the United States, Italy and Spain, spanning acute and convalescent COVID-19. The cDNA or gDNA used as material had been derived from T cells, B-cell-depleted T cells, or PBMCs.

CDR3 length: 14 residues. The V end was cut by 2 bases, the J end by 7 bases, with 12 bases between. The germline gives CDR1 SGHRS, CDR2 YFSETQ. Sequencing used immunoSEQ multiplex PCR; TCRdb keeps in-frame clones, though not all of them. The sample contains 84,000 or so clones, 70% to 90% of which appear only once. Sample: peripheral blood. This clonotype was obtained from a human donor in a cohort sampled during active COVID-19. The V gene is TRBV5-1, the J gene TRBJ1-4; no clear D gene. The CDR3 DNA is TGCGCCAGCAGCTTTATCGGGATGAGTGAAAAACTGTTTTTT. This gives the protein CASSFIGMSEKLFF.